Listed below are T cell receptor beta chains from one sample, sequenced in a study of cytomegalovirus exposure and HLA in healthy donors. Assay: immunoSEQ multiplex PCR; the TCRdb copy retains only in-frame clones and omits some. This table has approximately 140,000 clones, approximately 80% appearing once. Sequencing was done on a sample of PBMCs. These receptors all stem from a girl aged 2 to 10 in good health and CMV-seronegative. The CDR3 runs from the conserved cysteine through the conserved F or W. A D gene is named only where the DNA matches it firmly. Part of the rows lack a size; the others show once, few, many or a class for expanded clones.

d_call: .
j_call: TRBJ2-3
v_call: TRBV6-1
cdr3_length: 14
clone_size: once
cdr3_aa: CASSRADYTDTQYF
cdr3_nt: TGTGCCAGCAGTCGAGCGGACTACACAGATACGCAGTATTTT

d_call: .
j_call: TRBJ2-2
v_call: TRBV7-7
cdr3_length: 16
clone_size: once
cdr3_aa: CASSPAGGKDTGELFF
cdr3_nt: TGTGCTAGCAGCCCTGCCGGGGGTAAAGACACCGGGGAGCTGTTTTTT

d_call: TRBD1
j_call: TRBJ2-1
v_call: TRBV5-6
cdr3_length: 19
clone_size: .
cdr3_aa: CASSWGTGSPSSVYNEQFF
cdr3_nt: TGTGCCAGCAGCTGGGGGACAGGCTCACCATCGTCCGTATACAATGAGCAGTTCTTC

d_call: .
j_call: TRBJ2-3
v_call: TRBV5-4
cdr3_length: 13
clone_size: .
cdr3_aa: CASSFPNTDTQYF
cdr3_nt: TGTGCCAGCAGCTTTCCAAACACAGATACGCAGTATTTT

d_call: .
j_call: TRBJ1-1
v_call: TRBV30
cdr3_length: 13
clone_size: .
cdr3_aa: CAWERASDTEAFF
cdr3_nt: TGTGCCTGGGAGAGGGCCAGTGACACTGAAGCTTTCTTT

d_call: TRBD2
j_call: TRBJ2-1
v_call: TRBV10-3
cdr3_length: 15
clone_size: .
cdr3_aa: CAISESPGGPNEQFF
cdr3_nt: TGTGCCATCAGTGAGTCGCCGGGGGGGCCAAATGAGCAGTTCTTC

d_call: TRBD1
j_call: TRBJ1-5
v_call: TRBV4-1
cdr3_length: 15
clone_size: .
cdr3_aa: CASSLDPGGGQPQHF
cdr3_nt: TGCGCCAGCAGCCTCGATCCAGGGGGCGGGCAGCCCCAGCATTTT

d_call: TRBD1
j_call: TRBJ1-1
v_call: TRBV10-3
cdr3_length: 16
clone_size: few
cdr3_aa: CAISDESRTGGTEAFF
cdr3_nt: TGTGCCATCAGTGACGAATCGCGGACAGGGGGCACTGAAGCTTTCTTT

d_call: .
j_call: TRBJ2-1
v_call: TRBV4-2
cdr3_length: 18
clone_size: once
cdr3_aa: CASSQEGGRVAPYNEQFF
cdr3_nt: TGTGCCAGCAGCCAAGAAGGGGGGAGGGTGGCACCTTACAATGAGCAGTTCTTC

d_call: .
j_call: TRBJ2-1
v_call: TRBV6-4
cdr3_length: 16
clone_size: medium-sized
cdr3_aa: CASSATRLGEYNEQFF
cdr3_nt: TGTGCCAGCAGCGCTACCCGGCTAGGGGAATACAATGAGCAGTTCTTC

d_call: TRBD1
j_call: TRBJ1-1
v_call: TRBV5-8
cdr3_length: 17
clone_size: .
cdr3_aa: CASSLALWATGGTEAFF
cdr3_nt: TGTGCCAGCAGCTTGGCTTTGTGGGCTACAGGGGGCACTGAAGCTTTCTTT

d_call: .
j_call: TRBJ2-3
v_call: TRBV5-8
cdr3_length: 15
clone_size: once
cdr3_aa: CASSFGSRGADTQYF
cdr3_nt: TGTGCCAGCAGCTTCGGGAGCCGTGGGGCAGATACGCAGTATTTT

d_call: TRBD1
j_call: TRBJ2-1
v_call: TRBV11-1
cdr3_length: 18
clone_size: .
cdr3_aa: CASSSDRDLRSSYNEQFF
cdr3_nt: TGTGCCAGCAGCTCAGACAGGGACCTCAGGAGCTCCTACAATGAGCAGTTCTTC

d_call: .
j_call: TRBJ2-7
v_call: TRBV5-4
cdr3_length: 15
clone_size: .
cdr3_aa: CASRDMGLSSYEQYF
cdr3_nt: TGTGCCAGCAGAGACATGGGACTCAGCTCCTACGAGCAGTACTTC

d_call: .
j_call: TRBJ1-1
v_call: TRBV5-6
cdr3_length: 14
clone_size: .
cdr3_aa: CASSLGGTNTEAFF
cdr3_nt: TGTGCCAGCAGCTTGGGGGGCACGAACACTGAAGCTTTCTTT

d_call: .
j_call: TRBJ2-3
v_call: TRBV7-2
cdr3_length: 16
clone_size: .
cdr3_aa: CASSFPTSWVTDTQYF
cdr3_nt: TGTGCCAGCAGCTTCCCGACTAGTTGGGTCACAGATACGCAGTATTTT

d_call: TRBD1
j_call: TRBJ2-7
v_call: TRBV4-3
cdr3_length: 14
clone_size: few
cdr3_aa: CASSPGTGGFEQYF
cdr3_nt: TGCGCCAGCAGCCCAGGGACAGGGGGTTTCGAGCAGTACTTC

d_call: .
j_call: TRBJ1-2
v_call: TRBV5-6
cdr3_length: 13
clone_size: .
cdr3_aa: CASSLQQGSGYTF
cdr3_nt: TGTGCCAGCAGCTTGCAACAGGGATCCGGCTACACCTTC

d_call: .
j_call: TRBJ2-7
v_call: TRBV28
cdr3_length: 12
clone_size: .
cdr3_aa: CASSGGSYEQYF
cdr3_nt: TGTGCCAGCAGTGGGGGGAGTTACGAGCAGTACTTC

d_call: .
j_call: TRBJ2-1
v_call: TRBV27
cdr3_length: 11
clone_size: .
cdr3_aa: CASGLSDEQFF
cdr3_nt: TGTGCCAGCGGGCTTTCAGATGAGCAGTTCTTC

d_call: .
j_call: TRBJ2-3
v_call: TRBV15
cdr3_length: 13
clone_size: .
cdr3_aa: CATSRDSLDTQYF
cdr3_nt: TGTGCCACCAGCAGAGACTCTTTGGATACGCAGTATTTT

d_call: .
j_call: TRBJ2-3
v_call: TRBV5-6
cdr3_length: 13
clone_size: .
cdr3_aa: CASASSNTDTQYF
cdr3_nt: TGTGCCAGCGCGTCATCGAACACAGATACGCAGTATTTT

d_call: TRBD1
j_call: TRBJ2-3
v_call: TRBV9
cdr3_length: 15
clone_size: .
cdr3_aa: CASSVAGGFTDTQYF
cdr3_nt: TGTGCCAGCAGCGTGGCAGGGGGTTTCACAGATACGCAGTATTTT

d_call: .
j_call: TRBJ1-6
v_call: TRBV30
cdr3_length: 16
clone_size: .
cdr3_aa: CAWSGQLSSYNSPLHF
cdr3_nt: TGTGCCTGGAGTGGACAGCTGAGCTCCTATAATTCACCCCTCCACTTT

d_call: .
j_call: TRBJ1-6
v_call: TRBV30
cdr3_length: 14
clone_size: few
cdr3_aa: CAWSVGGDGSPLHF
cdr3_nt: TGTGCCTGGAGTGTAGGAGGGGACGGGTCACCCCTCCACTTT

d_call: .
j_call: TRBJ1-4
v_call: TRBV19
cdr3_length: 17
clone_size: .
cdr3_aa: CASSIEETDATNEKLFF
cdr3_nt: TGTGCCAGTAGTATAGAGGAGACGGATGCGACTAATGAAAAACTGTTTTTT

d_call: .
j_call: TRBJ2-1
v_call: TRBV29-1
cdr3_length: 11
clone_size: once
cdr3_aa: CSVGTIIEQFF
cdr3_nt: TGCAGCGTTGGGACTATCATTGAGCAGTTCTTC

d_call: TRBD1
j_call: TRBJ1-1
v_call: TRBV19
cdr3_length: 14
clone_size: few
cdr3_aa: CASSMDRRGTEAFF
cdr3_nt: TGTGCCAGTAGTATGGACAGGAGGGGGACTGAAGCTTTCTTT

d_call: .
j_call: TRBJ1-1
v_call: TRBV27
cdr3_length: 12
clone_size: .
cdr3_aa: CATGGLNTEAFF
cdr3_nt: TGTGCCACGGGGGGGTTAAACACTGAAGCTTTCTTT

d_call: TRBD1
j_call: TRBJ1-2
v_call: TRBV9
cdr3_length: 15
clone_size: .
cdr3_aa: CASSVVDRGHTGYTF
cdr3_nt: TGTGCCAGCAGCGTAGTTGACAGGGGACATACTGGCTACACCTTC

d_call: TRBD1
j_call: TRBJ1-5
v_call: TRBV27
cdr3_length: 14
clone_size: .
cdr3_aa: CASKGQGSNQPQHF
cdr3_nt: TGTGCCAGCAAAGGACAGGGTAGCAATCAGCCCCAGCATTTT

d_call: TRBD1
j_call: TRBJ2-7
v_call: TRBV27
cdr3_length: 15
clone_size: .
cdr3_aa: CASSFRGQASSEQYF
cdr3_nt: TGTGCCAGCAGTTTTAGGGGACAGGCGTCTTCCGAGCAGTACTTC

d_call: TRBD2
j_call: TRBJ2-5
v_call: TRBV28
cdr3_length: 18
clone_size: .
cdr3_aa: CAKIRRLAGILYQETQYF
cdr3_nt: TGTGCCAAAATCCGGAGGCTAGCGGGAATCCTGTACCAAGAGACCCAGTACTTC

d_call: .
j_call: TRBJ2-7
v_call: TRBV6-1
cdr3_length: 12
clone_size: .
cdr3_aa: CASSEAGGEQYF
cdr3_nt: TGTGCCAGCAGTGAAGCAGGGGGCGAGCAGTACTTC

d_call: TRBD1
j_call: TRBJ1-2
v_call: TRBV5-5
cdr3_length: 15
clone_size: .
cdr3_aa: CASSLEGQAPRGYTF
cdr3_nt: TGTGCCAGCAGCTTGGAAGGACAGGCCCCTCGGGGCTACACCTTC

d_call: TRBD1
j_call: TRBJ1-2
v_call: TRBV6-5
cdr3_length: 15
clone_size: .
cdr3_aa: CASSYGDRAIGGYTF
cdr3_nt: TGTGCCAGCAGTTATGGCGACAGGGCCATCGGAGGCTACACCTTC

d_call: .
j_call: TRBJ2-1
v_call: TRBV30
cdr3_length: 13
clone_size: .
cdr3_aa: CAWRIGFSNEQFF
cdr3_nt: TGTGCCTGGAGGATCGGGTTTAGCAATGAGCAGTTCTTC

d_call: TRBD2
j_call: TRBJ2-2
v_call: TRBV4-3
cdr3_length: 20
clone_size: .
cdr3_aa: CASSQAPVASGGLSTGELFF
cdr3_nt: TGCGCCAGCAGCCAAGCCCCTGTAGCTAGCGGGGGTTTGAGCACCGGGGAGCTGTTTTTT

d_call: .
j_call: TRBJ2-1
v_call: TRBV19
cdr3_length: 15
clone_size: .
cdr3_aa: CATISAVGGLNEQFF
cdr3_nt: TGTGCCACGATCTCAGCGGTGGGGGGGCTTAATGAGCAGTTCTTC

d_call: .
j_call: TRBJ1-3
v_call: TRBV9
cdr3_length: 15
clone_size: .
cdr3_aa: CASSVGYRTGNTIYF
cdr3_nt: TGTGCCAGCAGCGTAGGGTACAGGACTGGAAACACCATATATTTT

d_call: TRBD1
j_call: TRBJ2-7
v_call: TRBV6-5
cdr3_length: 11
clone_size: .
cdr3_aa: CASTGGGEQYF
cdr3_nt: TGTGCCAGTACAGGGGGCGGCGAGCAGTACTTC

d_call: .
j_call: TRBJ1-1
v_call: TRBV6-1
cdr3_length: 17
clone_size: .
cdr3_aa: CASSEAWGGSTNTEAFF
cdr3_nt: TGTGCCAGCAGTGAAGCTTGGGGGGGGAGCACGAACACTGAAGCTTTCTTT

d_call: TRBD1
j_call: TRBJ2-2
v_call: TRBV30
cdr3_length: 13
clone_size: few
cdr3_aa: CAWRDRVTGELFF
cdr3_nt: TGTGCCTGGAGGGACAGGGTCACCGGGGAGCTGTTTTTT

d_call: .
j_call: TRBJ2-2
v_call: TRBV5-1
cdr3_length: 13
clone_size: .
cdr3_aa: CASSLAGGGELFF
cdr3_nt: TGCGCCAGCAGCTTGGCTGGAGGGGGGGAGCTGTTTTTT

d_call: .
j_call: TRBJ1-1
v_call: TRBV30
cdr3_length: 15
clone_size: .
cdr3_aa: CAWSVYHQGNTEAFF
cdr3_nt: TGTGCCTGGAGTGTATATCATCAGGGGAACACTGAAGCTTTCTTT

d_call: .
j_call: TRBJ1-5
v_call: TRBV6-5
cdr3_length: 13
clone_size: .
cdr3_aa: CASSYLFREPQHF
cdr3_nt: TGTGCCAGCAGTTATCTTTTCCGCGAGCCCCAGCATTTT

d_call: .
j_call: TRBJ1-1
v_call: TRBV30
cdr3_length: 13
clone_size: few
cdr3_aa: CAWSWGLGTEAFF
cdr3_nt: TGTGCCTGGAGTTGGGGGCTAGGCACTGAAGCTTTCTTT

d_call: .
j_call: TRBJ2-7
v_call: TRBV5-1
cdr3_length: 15
clone_size: .
cdr3_aa: CASSLAAVFPHEQYF
cdr3_nt: TGCGCCAGCAGCTTGGCGGCGGTTTTTCCCCACGAGCAGTACTTC

d_call: TRBD1
j_call: TRBJ1-2
v_call: TRBV19
cdr3_length: 16
clone_size: .
cdr3_aa: CASSNYRQGPNYGYTF
cdr3_nt: TGTGCCAGTAGTAATTATAGACAGGGGCCTAACTATGGCTACACCTTC

d_call: .
j_call: TRBJ2-2
v_call: TRBV7-9
cdr3_length: 15
clone_size: .
cdr3_aa: CASSSRQANTGELFF
cdr3_nt: TGTGCCAGCAGCTCCCGACAGGCGAACACCGGGGAGCTGTTTTTT

d_call: TRBD1
j_call: TRBJ2-3
v_call: TRBV19
cdr3_length: 14
clone_size: .
cdr3_aa: CATSGTGGSDTQYF
cdr3_nt: TGTGCCACAAGCGGGACAGGGGGATCAGATACGCAGTATTTT

d_call: .
j_call: TRBJ1-3
v_call: TRBV7-9
cdr3_length: 15
clone_size: .
cdr3_aa: CASIEGGASGNTIYF
cdr3_nt: TGTGCCAGCATCGAAGGGGGGGCCTCTGGAAACACCATATATTTT

d_call: TRBD2
j_call: TRBJ2-1
v_call: TRBV2
cdr3_length: 14
clone_size: .
cdr3_aa: CASTYSGGRNEQFF
cdr3_nt: TGTGCCAGCACCTATAGCGGGGGGCGCAATGAGCAGTTCTTC

d_call: TRBD1
j_call: TRBJ2-3
v_call: TRBV5-1
cdr3_length: 15
clone_size: .
cdr3_aa: CASSPSGQGADTQYF
cdr3_nt: TGCGCCAGCAGCCCCTCCGGACAGGGGGCAGATACGCAGTATTTT

d_call: .
j_call: TRBJ2-3
v_call: TRBV2
cdr3_length: 16
clone_size: once
cdr3_aa: CASSEEGLPGPDTQYF
cdr3_nt: TGTGCCAGCAGTGAGGAGGGACTCCCGGGCCCAGATACGCAGTATTTT

d_call: .
j_call: TRBJ2-3
v_call: TRBV5-1
cdr3_length: 18
clone_size: .
cdr3_aa: CASSLVSGSAGLPDTQYF
cdr3_nt: TGCGCCAGCAGCTTGGTGTCTGGTTCGGCAGGCTTGCCAGATACGCAGTATTTT

d_call: TRBD2
j_call: TRBJ2-7
v_call: TRBV28
cdr3_length: 16
clone_size: .
cdr3_aa: CASSSPLAGPSYEQYF
cdr3_nt: TGTGCCAGCAGTTCCCCCTTAGCGGGACCCTCCTACGAGCAGTACTTC

d_call: TRBD1
j_call: TRBJ1-2
v_call: TRBV30
cdr3_length: 13
clone_size: .
cdr3_aa: CAWSITGADGYTF
cdr3_nt: TGTGCCTGGAGTATAACAGGGGCCGACGGCTACACCTTC

d_call: TRBD2
j_call: TRBJ2-3
v_call: TRBV25-1
cdr3_length: 16
clone_size: .
cdr3_aa: CASSEYLAGDTDTQYF
cdr3_nt: TGTGCCAGCAGTGAATACCTAGCGGGAGACACAGATACGCAGTATTTT

d_call: .
j_call: TRBJ2-3
v_call: TRBV15
cdr3_length: 12
clone_size: .
cdr3_aa: CATSRDRDTQYF
cdr3_nt: TGTGCCACCAGCAGAGATCGTGATACGCAGTATTTT